The 3 T cell receptor beta chains below come from one sample, sequenced in a study of blood T cell repertoires in COVID-19. Assay: immunoSEQ multiplex PCR; the TCRdb copy retains only in-frame clones and omits some. The sample lists about 280,000 clones, roughly 90% occurring once. Specimen: peripheral blood. All receptors derive from a woman aged 30 to 39 with COVID-19, enrolled during active disease.

The gene calls are TRBV12-5 and TRBJ2-7; 7 nucleotides agree with TRBD1. Germline V CDR1 and CDR2: LGHNT, FRNRAP. The CDR3 length is 14 residues. V lost 5 bases, J lost 0 bases, and 4 bases stayed unmatched. CDR3: CASGTGQNSYEQYF. The DNA for the CDR3 is TGTGCTAGTGGTACGGGACAGAACTCCTACGAGCAGTACTTC.

This sequence joins TRBV10-2 and TRBJ1-5; 7 bases fit TRBD1. Per the germline V gene, CDR1 is WSHSY and CDR2 is SAAADI. The CDR3 sequence is 14 residues long. Losses at the gene ends were 2 bases for V and 9 bases for J; bases not matched to a gene: 7. The CDR3 is CASSEGTGVVPQHF. In DNA form, the CDR3 reads TGCGCCAGCAGTGAGGGAACAGGGGTGGTGCCCCAGCATTTT.

The V gene is TRBV29-1, the J gene TRBJ2-7; 8 nucleotides align to TRBD2. The CDR3 loop spans 13 amino acids. J gave up 0 bases and V 5 bases, and 3 bases lay outside the gene matches. Germline V gene sequence: CDR1 SQVTM, CDR2 ANQGSEA. CDR3 sequence (DNA): TGCAGCGTTCGGGGGGGAAGCTCCTACGAGCAGTACTTC. Protein sequence: CSVRGGSSYEQYF.